This T cell receptor beta chain is drawn from a study of cytomegalovirus exposure and HLA in healthy donors. Study observations and caveats: It was likely that a cluster of highly shared sequence variants was a sequencing artifact. The Asian-associated ancestry cluster reportedly had fewer N-insertions than the roughly 670-donor mean in a later analysis. The authors later found HLA-associated TCR beta chains more clonally expanded than equally common others.

Trimming stripped 1 base from V and 0 bases from J, with 16 bases between. This CDR3 has 17 amino acids. In germline, CDR1 is SGHAT, CDR2 FQNNGV. With 60 Vbeta and 13 Jbeta primers, the PCR was carried out. Sequencing was performed with immunoSEQ multiplex PCR; in TCRdb, only in-frame clones are kept and a portion is missing. In the table there are roughly 150,000 clones, about 75% of which are singletons. Comment on this clone: As yet, its antigen is unknown.

The chain uses TRBV11-2 and TRBJ2-7; the D is unclear. The source is a man younger than 35 in good health and CMV-seropositive. Sample: PBMCs. CDR3 protein: CASSLVGARSSSYEQYF. The DNA of the CDR3 is TGTGCCAGCAGCTTAGTCGGTGCCAGGTCGAGCTCCTACGAGCAGTACTTC.